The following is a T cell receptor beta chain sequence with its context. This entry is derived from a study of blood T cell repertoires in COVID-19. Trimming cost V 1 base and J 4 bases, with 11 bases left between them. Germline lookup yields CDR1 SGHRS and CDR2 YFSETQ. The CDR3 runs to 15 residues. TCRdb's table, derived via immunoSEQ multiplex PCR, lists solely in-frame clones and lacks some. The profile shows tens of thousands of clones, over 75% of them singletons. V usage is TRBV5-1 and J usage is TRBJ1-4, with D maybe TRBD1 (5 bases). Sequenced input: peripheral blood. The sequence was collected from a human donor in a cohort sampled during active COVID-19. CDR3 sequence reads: CASSLQGSGNEKLFF. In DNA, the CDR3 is TGCGCCAGCAGCTTGCAGGGCAGTGGTAATGAAAAACTGTTTTTT.